The 20 T cell receptor beta chains listed next were all sequenced from one sample in a study of T cell repertoires in cytomegalovirus infection. Their target antigens are unknown. TCRdb independently ran MiXCR on the reads; one entry per CDR3 protein. The sample contains about 52,000 distinct CDR3 sequences, 20% to 25% of which appear only once. Sequencing was performed on CD8+ T cells from cultured PBMCs, taken from culture after CMV antigen stimulation. The receptors come from a human donor in good health (CMV status not recorded). Some clones in this sample may be carry-over from other donors' samples.

The chain uses TRBV29-1 and TRBJ2-3, with a weak D call TRBD2 (5 bases). The CDR3 totals 13 residues. Germline V lookup: CDR1 SQVTM, CDR2 ANQGSEA. The ends were cut back, 8 bases at V and 0 bases at J, with 12 bases in the middle. The CDR3 DNA follows: TGCAGCCTACGTTCGGGGAGCACAGATACGCAGTATTTT. Translation: CSLRSGSTDTQYF.

This clonotype has a count of ten or more. The V call is TRBV6-1, the J call TRBJ1-5, with a possible D match to TRBD1 (5 bases). This CDR3 is built from 16 residues. V gave up 7 bases and J gave up 0 bases, with 16 bases separating them. Looked up from germline, CDR1 is MNHNS and CDR2 is SASEGT. The CDR3 loop is CASTSTEHYSNQPQHF. CDR3 DNA: TGTGCCAGCACCTCGACAGAGCATTATAGCAATCAGCCCCAGCATTTT.

This clonotype has just a few counts. The V call is TRBV28, the J call TRBJ2-7; D is perhaps TRBD1 (6 bases). Trimming took 6 bases from V and 2 from J, leaving 20 bases between them. The CDR3 runs to 16 residues. CDR1 and CDR2 from the germline V gene are MDHEN and SYDVKM. Here the CDR3 DNA reads TGTGCCAGCAGATCTTCGGACAGCAGTCCAACCTACGAGCAGTACTTC. This codes for CASRSSDSSPTYEQYF.

This clonotype was found a few times. The rearrangement links TRBV7-8 to TRBJ2-7, with no clear D. This CDR3 is 11 amino acids long. CDR1 is SGHVS and CDR2 is FQNEAQ in the germline V gene. Trimming removed 6 bases at V and 5 bases at J, with 8 bases between. CDR3 residues: CASSWADEQYF. CDR3 sequence (DNA): TGTGCCAGCAGTTGGGCGGACGAGCAGTACTTC.

This clonotype has just a few counts. The V gene is TRBV6-2 or TRBV6-3, the J gene TRBJ2-5; TRBD2 matches 10 bases. Germline assignment: CDR1 MNHEY and CDR2 SVGEGT. Trimming at V came to 4 bases and at J to 2 bases, leaving 7 bases not matched to a gene. The CDR3 extends over 16 amino acids. CDR3 bases: TGTGCCAGCAGTTTCCGGACTAGCGGATTTCAAGAGACCCAGTACTTC. Protein sequence: CASSFRTSGFQETQYF.

This sequence joins TRBV27 and TRBJ2-1; 12 positions match TRBD2. The germline CDR1 and CDR2 sequences are MNHEY and SMNVEV (reference sequence). This CDR3 is built from 15 residues. The trim removed 4 bases at V and 6 bases at J, leaving 4 bases unmatched. The CDR3 nucleotides are TGTGCCAGCAGTTCACGGACTAGCGGGGTCAATGAGCAGTTCTTC. Residues: CASSSRTSGVNEQFF.

The chain carries TRBV7-2 and TRBJ2-5, with D perhaps matching TRBD2 (5 bases). The CDR3 is 14 amino acids. The germline V and J ends were trimmed by 4 bases and 4 bases, with 13 bases remaining between them. The germline CDR1 and CDR2 sequences are SGHTA and FQGNSA. The CDR3: CASSWSGYGETQYF. The CDR3 DNA sequence: TGTGCCAGCAGCTGGTCGGGATATGGAGAGACCCAGTACTTC.

This clonotype was seen at least ten times. The genes are TRBV7-2 and TRBJ2-7; D ambiguous. Germline CDR1 and CDR2: SGHTA and FQGNSA. The CDR3 is 12 residues long. V gave up 4 bases and J gave up 0 bases, with 4 bases separating them. The CDR3: CASSSSSYEQYF. CDR3 DNA: TGTGCCAGCAGCTCGAGCTCCTACGAGCAGTACTTC.

The chain joins TRBV7-6 to TRBJ2-7; D may be TRBD2 (6 bases). The CDR3 covers 13 residues. The V end lost 4 bases, the J end lost 2 bases, and 9 bases lay between the germline ends. Germline values: CDR1 SGHVS, CDR2 FNYEAQ. The CDR3 is CASSSGEPYEQYF. CDR3 DNA sequence: TGTGCCAGCAGCTCGGGGGAACCCTACGAGCAGTACTTC.

Only a few counts were recorded for this clonotype. This chain links TRBV20-1 with TRBJ1-1; the D is unclear. Trimming pared 0 bases from V and 1 base from J, leaving 3 bases between. Germline CDR1 reads DFQATT; CDR2 reads SNEGSKA (reference sequence). The CDR3 is made up of 12 amino acids. CDR3 nucleotides: TGCAGTGCTAGAGACCCGAACACTGAAGCTTTCTTT. This encodes CSARDPNTEAFF.

This chain links TRBV2 with TRBJ1-5, with a tentative D call TRBD1 (5 bases). Trimming stripped 4 bases from V and 7 bases from J, with 8 bases between. The germline V gene has CDR1 SNHLY and CDR2 FYNNEI. The CDR3 contains 12 residues. This CDR3 reads CASSGGTQPQHF. DNA for the CDR3: TGTGCCAGCAGTGGGGGGACCCAGCCCCAGCATTTT. Looking up the rest from reference TRBV2 and TRBJ1-5 gives the full variable domain: EPEVTQTPSHQVTQMGQEVILRCVPISNHLYFYWYRQILGQKVEFLVSFYNNEISEKSEIFDDQFSVERPDGSNFTLKIRSTKLEDSAMYFCASSGGTQPQHFGDGTRLSIL.

The table lists this clonotype with a count of one. The rearrangement uses TRBV7-2 and TRBJ2-7; weak D call: TRBD1 (5 bases). V shed 1 base and J shed 3 bases, with 13 bases lying between them. The CDR3 contains 15 residues. The germline V gene encodes CDR1 SGHTA and CDR2 FQGNSA. The CDR3 coding sequence is TGTGCCAGCAGCTTAGGGCTTGACAGAGACTACGAGCAGTACTTC. Translating it yields CASSLGLDRDYEQYF. Full variable domain (rest looked up from reference TRBV7-2 and TRBJ2-7): GAGVSQSPSNKVTEKGKDVELRCDPISGHTALYWYRQSLGQGLEFLIYFQGNSAPDKSGLPSDRFSAERTGGSVSTLTIQRTQQEDSAVYLCASSLGLDRDYEQYFGPGTRLTVT.

V and J are TRBV29-1 and TRBJ2-7; D gene uncertain. This CDR3 is built from 13 residues. V was pared by 0 bases and J by 0 bases, with 6 bases between. Germline values: CDR1 SQVTM, CDR2 ANQGSEA. The CDR3 region is CSVEDTFSYEQYF. CDR3 DNA: TGCAGCGTTGAAGACACCTTCTCCTACGAGCAGTACTTC.

At least ten counts were recorded for this clonotype. The chain recombines TRBV6-2 or TRBV6-3 with TRBJ1-1, with a weak D call TRBD1 (6 bases). The V end lost 4 bases, the J end lost 2 bases, and 17 bases lay between the germline ends. The CDR3 runs to 16 residues. In germline, CDR1 is MNHEY, CDR2 SVGEGT. CDR3 coding DNA: TGTGCCAGCAGTTCCTCATGGGGGGGCCGAAACACTGAAGCTTTCTTT. It is translated as CASSSSWGGRNTEAFF.

There are a few counts of this clonotype. The chain joins TRBV7-2 to TRBJ2-4, with a weak D call TRBD2 (6 bases). This CDR3 comprises 12 residues. Trimming took off 4 bases at V and 9 bases at J, with 10 bases between the two ends. The germline CDR1 and CDR2 sequences are SGHTA and FQGNSA. The CDR3 sequence: CASSSQGGIQYF. CDR3 nucleotides: TGTGCCAGCAGCTCTCAGGGAGGCATTCAGTACTTC.

V usage is TRBV27 and J usage is TRBJ2-3, with D uncertain. From germline, CDR1 is MNHEY and CDR2 SMNVEV (reference sequence). The length of the CDR3 is 11 residues. Trimming removed 3 bases at V and 8 bases at J, with 6 bases between. In nucleotides, the CDR3 is TGTGCCAGCAGTTTGGGTAGTACGCAGTATTTT. It specifies CASSLGSTQYF.

This chain connects TRBV5-6 to TRBJ2-7, with 9 bases identical to TRBD1. The CDR3 has 15 residues. Germline V CDR1 and CDR2: SGHDT, YYEEEE. Trimming took 3 bases from V and 0 from J; bases not matched to a gene: 4. CDR3 DNA: TGTGCCAGCAGCTACGGGACAGGGACCTCCTACGAGCAGTACTTC. Its protein is CASSYGTGTSYEQYF. The full variable domain, completed using reference TRBV5-6 and TRBJ2-7, is DAGVTQSPTHLIKTRGQQVTLRCSPKSGHDTVSWYQQALGQGPQFIFQYYEEEERQRGNFPDRFSGHQFPNYSSELNVNALLLGDSALYLCASSYGTGTSYEQYFGPGTRLTVT.

The chain uses TRBV7-2 and TRBJ2-7; D ambiguous. This CDR3 is 12 amino acids long. The germline V gene encodes CDR1 SGHTA and CDR2 FQGNSA. V was shortened by 5 bases and J by 2 bases, with 7 bases between the two germline ends. CDR3 in DNA: TGTGCCAGCAGCCCTAAGCCCTACGAGCAGTACTTC. It translates to CASSPKPYEQYF. Full variable domain (remainder filled in from reference TRBV7-2 and TRBJ2-7): GAGVSQSPSNKVTEKGKDVELRCDPISGHTALYWYRQSLGQGLEFLIYFQGNSAPDKSGLPSDRFSAERTGGSVSTLTIQRTQQEDSAVYLCASSPKPYEQYFGPGTRLTVT.

This clonotype was seen only a few times. The chain employs TRBV20-1 and TRBJ2-7, with 10 bases identical to TRBD1. V lost 3 bases and J lost 7; bases outside the gene matches: 6. This CDR3 is 13 amino acids long. From germline, CDR1 is DFQATT and CDR2 SNEGSKA (reference sequence). Here the CDR3 reads CSARARTGGEQYF. In DNA form, the CDR3 reads TGCAGTGCTAGGGCCAGGACAGGGGGAGAGCAGTACTTC.

This clonotype was counted a few times. The rearrangement uses TRBV6-4 and TRBJ2-1, with D possibly called TRBD1 or TRBD2 (5 bases each). V lost 0 bases and J 10 bases, leaving 10 bases between the germline ends. The CDR3 spans 13 residues. The germline V gene encodes CDR1 MRHNA and CDR2 SNTAGT. CDR3 sequence: CASSDSGVGEQFF. The CDR3 coding sequence is TGTGCCAGCAGTGACTCGGGGGTTGGCGAGCAGTTCTTC.